This passage covers 24 T cell receptor beta chains from one sample sequenced in a study of blood T cell repertoires in COVID-19. Generated by immunoSEQ multiplex PCR, the TCRdb table keeps only in-frame clones and is missing some. Of approximately 140,000 clones listed, 70% to 90% were seen once; the top ten hold 28%. Input material: peripheral blood. The source of these receptors is a human donor in a cohort sampled during active COVID-19.

The V call is TRBV5-6, the J call TRBJ1-5, with TRBD1 as a possible D gene (5 bases). CDR3 length: 14 residues. Germline V gene sequence: CDR1 SGHDT, CDR2 YYEEEE. V was clipped by 0 bases and J by 5 bases, with 9 bases between them. Here the CDR3 DNA reads TGTGCCAGCAGCTTGGGATCGGGGGATCAGCCCCAGCATTTT. This sequence encodes CASSLGSGDQPQHF.

J is TRBJ1-6 and V is TRBV6-5; weak D call: TRBD1 (6 bases). This CDR3 has 16 amino acids. The germline V gene has CDR1 MNHEY and CDR2 SVGAGI. V shed 2 bases and J shed 10 bases, with 18 bases lying between them. For the CDR3, the DNA is TGTGCCAGCAGTTACAGGTCGCAGGGGCGGGGGTCACCCCTCCACTTT. Its protein product is CASSYRSQGRGSPLHF.

V gene TRBV5-1 combines with J gene TRBJ2-3; the match to TRBD2 covers 15 bases. CDR1 SGHRS and CDR2 YFSETQ come from the germline V gene. This CDR3 is 16 amino acids long. Losses at the gene ends were 3 bases for V and 3 bases for J; bases not matched to a gene: 2. The CDR3 DNA is TGCGCCAGCAGCTCGGGGACTAGCGGGGGGACAGATACGCAGTATTTT. Translating it yields CASSSGTSGGTDTQYF.

The sample holds one count of this clone. This chain links TRBV9 with TRBJ2-5, with TRBD2 identical over 8 bases. CDR3 length: 16 amino acids. CDR1 and CDR2 (germline): SGDLS, YYNGEE. V was pared by 4 bases and J by 0 bases, with 8 bases of the junction left unmatched. The CDR3 here is CASSPRTSQYQETQYF. The CDR3 bases are TGTGCCAGCAGCCCGAGGACTAGCCAGTACCAAGAGACCCAGTACTTC.

The V and J genes are TRBV4-3 and TRBJ2-5; maybe TRBD1 (5 bases). Trimming removed 0 bases from V and 3 bases from J, with 8 bases in between. CDR3 size: 14 residues. Germline lookup yields CDR1 LGHNA and CDR2 YSLEER. In DNA form, the CDR3 reads TGCGCCAGCAGCCAAGATTTCAGGGAAGAGACCCAGTACTTC. Its protein is CASSQDFREETQYF.

This clone was observed a handful of times. The chain carries TRBV7-2 and TRBJ1-1, with TRBD1 as a possible D gene (5 bases). The CDR3 totals 14 residues. Per the germline V gene, CDR1 is SGHTA and CDR2 is FQGNSA. V lost 2 bases to trimming and J lost 1 base, with 8 bases between them. In DNA form, the CDR3 reads TGTGCCAGCAGCTTATTGGGGGGGAACACTGAAGCTTTCTTT. As protein: CASSLLGGNTEAFF.

The gene calls are TRBV14 and TRBJ2-3; 9 bases fit TRBD1. CDR3 size: 15 residues. V lost 1 base, J lost 8 bases, and 7 bases stayed unmatched. CDR1 and CDR2 from the germline V gene are SGHDN and FVKESK. The CDR3 DNA sequence: TGTGCCAGCAGCCAAGCCGGGACAGGGACAAGTACGCAGTATTTT. Translating gives CASSQAGTGTSTQYF.

The chain joins TRBV9 to TRBJ2-5; 9 nucleotides line up with TRBD1. This CDR3 spans 16 amino acids. Looked up from germline, CDR1 is SGDLS and CDR2 is YYNGEE. With V trimmed by 4 bases and J by 4 bases, 11 bases remained unmatched. The CDR3 sequence is CASSTSPGTGLETQYF. The CDR3 coding sequence is TGTGCCAGCAGCACGAGTCCCGGGACAGGGTTAGAGACCCAGTACTTC.

This chain uses TRBV5-1 with TRBJ2-1; D remains unclear. Germline-derived CDR1 and CDR2 are SGHRS and YFSETQ. V was trimmed by 1 base and J by 5 bases, leaving 7 bases between them. This CDR3 comprises 13 residues. CDR3 region: CASSLFRNNEQFF. The CDR3, as DNA: TGCGCCAGCAGCTTGTTCAGAAACAATGAGCAGTTCTTC.

V usage is TRBV4-2 and J usage is TRBJ2-7; 9 bases are a match to TRBD1. CDR3 length: 16 residues. Germline lookup yields CDR1 LGHNA and CDR2 YNFKEQ. The V segment lost 1 base and the J segment 4 bases; nucleotides outside the gene matches: 8. CDR3 sequence: CASSQVGQGISYEQYF. Here the CDR3 DNA reads TGTGCCAGCAGCCAAGTCGGACAGGGGATTAGTTACGAGCAGTACTTC.

V gene TRBV4-1 combines with J gene TRBJ1-2; 7 nucleotides line up with TRBD1. The CDR3 consists of 17 residues. With V trimmed by 4 bases and J by 1 base, 12 bases remained unmatched. CDR1 and CDR2 from the germline V gene are MGHRA and YSYEKL. CDR3 loop: CASSPKRGTEYNYGYTF. CDR3 sequence (DNA): TGCGCCAGCAGCCCGAAGCGGGGGACAGAATATAACTATGGCTACACCTTC.

This clone appeared a single time. The rearrangement joins TRBV5-4 to TRBJ2-6; 10 positions agree with TRBD1. Per the germline V gene, CDR1 is SGHNT and CDR2 is YYREEE (reference sequence). This CDR3 has 16 residues. V trimming: 4 bases; J trimming: 4 bases; junction bases outside the gene matches: 5. As DNA, the CDR3 is TGTGCCAGCAGCGTTGACAGGGGGCCCGGGGCCAACGTCCTGACTTTC. It translates to CASSVDRGPGANVLTF. Full variable domain (remainder filled in from reference TRBV5-4 and TRBJ2-6): ETGVTQSPTHLIKTRGQQVTLRCSSQSGHNTVSWYQQALGQGPQFIFQYYREEENGRGNFPPRFSGLQFPNYSSELNVNALELDDSALYLCASSVDRGPGANVLTFGAGSRLTVL.

V is TRBV24-1 and J is TRBJ2-2; 15 bases align to TRBD2. The CDR3 length is 24 residues. Germline V gene lookup returns CDR1 KGHDR and CDR2 SFDVKD. Losses at the gene ends were 4 bases for V and 2 bases for J; bases not matched to a gene: 22. The CDR3 DNA reads TGTGCCACCAGTGACCCCCCCGGGACTAGCGGGGGGTTCGGAGGGGTGGCAAACACCGGGGAGCTGTTTTTT. Its protein product is CATSDPPGTSGGFGGVANTGELFF.

This clone was seen a few times. One end of the junction does not line up with germline, which may come from a read error. This rearrangement joins TRBV5-1 to TRBJ2-7; TRBD1 might be the D (5 bases). The germline V gene encodes CDR1 SGHRS and CDR2 YFSETQ. This CDR3 spans 13 amino acids. Here the CDR3 reads CASSLGGATLPVF. The CDR3 DNA sequence: TGCGCCAGCAGCTTGGGTGGGGCCACCCTGCCCGTCTTC.

The rearrangement joins TRBV9 to TRBJ1-4; possibly TRBD1 for D (5 bases). The CDR3 runs to 17 residues. Germline assignment: CDR1 SGDLS and CDR2 YYNGEE. V was shortened by 3 bases and J by 0 bases, with 15 bases between the two germline ends. The DNA of the CDR3 is TGTGCCAGCAGCGCCAATCCAGGGCTGGCAACTAATGAAAAACTGTTTTTT. Its translation is CASSANPGLATNEKLFF. Full variable domain (remainder filled in from reference TRBV9 and TRBJ1-4): DSGVTQTPKHLITATGQRVTLRCSPRSGDLSVYWYQQSLDQGLQFLIQYYNGEERAKGNILERFSAQQFPDLHSELNLSSLELGDSALYFCASSANPGLATNEKLFFGSGTQLSVL.

The J gene is TRBJ1-5, the V gene TRBV6-6; D might be TRBD1 (6 bases). The CDR3 runs 16 residues. V lost 2 bases and J 1 base, leaving 12 bases between the germline ends. Germline CDR1 MNHNY, CDR2 SVGAGI (reference sequence). CDR3 loop: CASSYPTQGSNQPQHF. The CDR3, as DNA: TGTGCCAGCAGTTACCCGACCCAGGGGAGCAATCAGCCCCAGCATTTT.

V is TRBV6-4 and J is TRBJ2-2, with 7 bases identical to TRBD1. J was trimmed by 1 base and V by 3 bases; bases with no gene match: 5. The CDR3 consists of 16 residues. Germline-derived CDR1 and CDR2 are MRHNA and SNTAGT. The CDR3 DNA reads TGTGCCAGCAGTGAACAGGGGATCGGGAACACCGGGGAGCTGTTTTTT. It is translated as CASSEQGIGNTGELFF.

This clone has only one observation. This sequence joins TRBV11-2 and TRBJ2-6; D is perhaps TRBD1 (5 bases). This CDR3 region has 12 residues. The V gene's germline CDR1 is SGHAT and CDR2 FQNNGV. V lost 2 bases to trimming and J lost 12 bases, with 8 bases between them. CDR3 nucleotides: TGTGCCAGCAGCTTACAGGGTATCGTCCTGACTTTC. Amino acids: CASSLQGIVLTF.

The V and J genes are TRBV7-7 and TRBJ2-7; D gene unclear. Trimming removed 5 bases at V and 1 base at J, with 15 bases between. CDR1 and CDR2 (germline): SSHAT, FNYEAQ (reference sequence). The CDR3 has 15 amino acids. The CDR3 reads CASSPRVGDSYEQYF. CDR3 nucleotide sequence: TGTGCCAGCAGCCCTCGCGTGGGCGATTCCTACGAGCAGTACTTC.

In this sample, this clone turned up once. The genes are TRBV4-2 and TRBJ2-3, with TRBD2 matching 15 bases. The CDR3 runs 17 residues. J gave up 1 base and V 3 bases, and 2 bases lay outside the gene matches. Germline V CDR1 and CDR2: LGHNA, YNFKEQ. The DNA of the CDR3 is TGTGCCAGCAGCCAGTGGACTAGCGGGGGGGGCACAGATACGCAGTATTTT. It codes for CASSQWTSGGGTDTQYF.

CDR3 region: CAWSSLNTEAFF. DNA for the CDR3: TGTGCCTGGTCCAGTCTGAACACTGAAGCTTTCTTT. The genes are TRBV30 and TRBJ1-1; D uncertain. In germline, CDR1 is GTSNPN, CDR2 SVGIG (reference sequence). The CDR3 is 12 amino acids. Trimming cost V 5 bases and J 0 bases, with 7 bases left between them.

The chain carries TRBV30 and TRBJ2-7; D remains unclear. This CDR3 comprises 13 residues. In germline, CDR1 is GTSNPN, CDR2 SVGIG (reference sequence). Trimming pared 3 bases from V and 2 bases from J, leaving 11 bases between. Written as DNA, the CDR3 is TGTGCCTGGAGCTCAGGCCCTCCCTACGAGCAGTACTTC. Amino acid sequence: CAWSSGPPYEQYF.

The J gene is TRBJ1-2, the V gene TRBV10-3, with a possible D match to TRBD1 (6 bases). Germline CDR1 and CDR2: ENHRY and SYGVKD. CDR3 length equals 13 residues. The V end was cut by 3 bases, the J end by 6 bases, with 11 bases between. The CDR3 coding sequence is TGTGCCATCAGTGAAGAGACAGGCCATGGCTACACCTTC. Its translation is CAISEETGHGYTF.

V gene TRBV19 combines with J gene TRBJ1-5, with a possible D match to TRBD1 (5 bases). Trimming pared 5 bases from V and 0 bases from J, leaving 17 bases between. The CDR3 is 17 amino acids. The V gene's germline CDR1 is LNHDA and CDR2 SQIVND (reference sequence). CDR3: CASSLSGTPYSNQPQHF. In nucleotides, the CDR3 is TGTGCCAGTAGTCTTAGTGGGACTCCCTATAGCAATCAGCCCCAGCATTTT.